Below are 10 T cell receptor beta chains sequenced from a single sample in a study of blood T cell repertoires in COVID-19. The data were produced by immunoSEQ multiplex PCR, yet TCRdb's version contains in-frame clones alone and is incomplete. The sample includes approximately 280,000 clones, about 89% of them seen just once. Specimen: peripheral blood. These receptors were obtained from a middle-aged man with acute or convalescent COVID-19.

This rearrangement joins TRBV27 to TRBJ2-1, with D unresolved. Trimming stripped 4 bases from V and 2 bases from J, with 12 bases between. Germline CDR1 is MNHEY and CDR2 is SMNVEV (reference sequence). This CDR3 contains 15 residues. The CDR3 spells CASSSPVLAYNEQFF. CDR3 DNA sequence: TGTGCCAGCAGTTCCCCCGTGCTAGCCTACAATGAGCAGTTCTTC.

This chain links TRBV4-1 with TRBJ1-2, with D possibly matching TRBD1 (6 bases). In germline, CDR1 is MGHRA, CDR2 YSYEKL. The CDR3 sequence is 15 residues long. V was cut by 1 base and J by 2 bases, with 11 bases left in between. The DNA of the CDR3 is TGCGCCAGCAGCCAAGTAGAGGGGGAAAACTATGGCTACACCTTC. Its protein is CASSQVEGENYGYTF.

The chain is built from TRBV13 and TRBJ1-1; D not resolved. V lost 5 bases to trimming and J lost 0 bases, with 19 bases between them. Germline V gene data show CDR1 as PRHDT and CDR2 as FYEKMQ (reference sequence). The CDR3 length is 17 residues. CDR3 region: CASSPRERAHLNTEAFF. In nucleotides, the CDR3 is TGTGCCAGCAGCCCACGGGAGAGGGCTCACTTGAACACTGAAGCTTTCTTT.

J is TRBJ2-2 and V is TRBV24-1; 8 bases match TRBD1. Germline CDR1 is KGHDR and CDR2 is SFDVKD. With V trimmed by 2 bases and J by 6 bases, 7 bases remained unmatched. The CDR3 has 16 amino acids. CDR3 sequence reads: CATSDSRQGKSGELFF. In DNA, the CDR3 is TGTGCCACCAGTGATTCAAGACAGGGGAAGTCCGGGGAGCTGTTTTTT.

The CDR3 bases are TGTGCCAGCAGCCAAGATCTGAGGGGGAGAAATGAGCAGTTCTTC. It specifies CASSQDLRGRNEQFF. The chain has TRBV3-1 (or the pseudogene TRBV3-2) and TRBJ2-1; perhaps TRBD1 as D (6 bases). The CDR3 contains 15 residues. Trimming took off 0 bases at V and 7 bases at J, with 13 bases between the two ends. The germline V gene encodes CDR1 LGHDT and CDR2 YNNKEL (reference sequence).

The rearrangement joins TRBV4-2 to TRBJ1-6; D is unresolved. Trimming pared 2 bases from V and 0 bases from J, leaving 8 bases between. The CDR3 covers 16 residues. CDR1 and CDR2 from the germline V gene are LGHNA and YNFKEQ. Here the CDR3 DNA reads TGTGCCAGCAGCCAAAGCCTGCCCTCCTATAATTCACCCCTCCACTTT. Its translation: CASSQSLPSYNSPLHF.

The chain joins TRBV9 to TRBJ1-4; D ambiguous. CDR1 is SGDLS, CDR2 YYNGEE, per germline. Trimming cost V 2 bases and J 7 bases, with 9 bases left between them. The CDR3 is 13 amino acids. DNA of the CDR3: TGTGCCAGCAGCGTCGATGGAGGTGAAAAACTGTTTTTT. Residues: CASSVDGGEKLFF.

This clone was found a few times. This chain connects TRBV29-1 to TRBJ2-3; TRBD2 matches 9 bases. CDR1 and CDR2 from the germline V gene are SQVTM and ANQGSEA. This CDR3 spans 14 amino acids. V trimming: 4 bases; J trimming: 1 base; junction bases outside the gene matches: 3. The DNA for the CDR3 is TGCAGCGTTGCAGCTAGCGGGGGCACAGATACGCAGTATTTT. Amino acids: CSVAASGGTDTQYF.

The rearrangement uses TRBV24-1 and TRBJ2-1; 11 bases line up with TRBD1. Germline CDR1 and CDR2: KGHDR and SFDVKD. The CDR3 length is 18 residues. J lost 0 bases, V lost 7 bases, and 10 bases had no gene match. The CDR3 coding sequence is TGTGCCACCAGCCCGGGACAGGGGGTCATAAGCTCCTACAATGAGCAGTTCTTC. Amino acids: CATSPGQGVISSYNEQFF.

The CDR3: CASGNGQGNSNQPQHF. The CDR3 nucleotides are TGTGCTAGTGGTAACGGGCAGGGGAATAGCAATCAGCCCCAGCATTTT. J is TRBJ1-5 and V is TRBV12-5; tentative D call: TRBD1 (6 bases). The CDR3 covers 16 residues. Germline V gene data show CDR1 as LGHNT and CDR2 as FRNRAP. Trimming pared 5 bases from V and 0 bases from J, leaving 14 bases between.